This T cell receptor beta chain was sequenced in a study of low-dose radiotherapy and immunotherapy resistance in tumors. Study-wide background: 1 Gy per fraction was delivered to Cohort 2 every two weeks, for 13 Gy total over 26 weeks. On an every-two-weeks schedule, patients received intravenous nivolumab 240 mg, along with ipilimumab 1 mg/kg every six weeks. Aspirin was taken orally by patients at 300 mg daily for four cycles from cycle 1 day 1. Intravenous cyclophosphamide 200 mg/m2 was given every two weeks, one day before radiation and immunotherapy.

This clonotype has only a few counts. The time point is: after trial treatment. Treatment defined: LDRT plus nivolumab, ipilimumab, low-dose cyclophosphamide and aspirin (RACIN trial). There are 11 residues in the CDR3. Germline V gene lookup returns CDR1 MNHEY and CDR2 SVGEGT. Primers targeting TRAV and TRBV primed first-strand cDNA, covering alpha and beta chains. Amplification of TCRs used a constant-region primer and V-primer adapter for around 19 PCR cycles. TCRdb re-called the reads with MiXCR, one entry per CDR3 protein. The sample carries more than 50,000 distinct CDR3 sequences, under 30% recorded once.

The chain employs TRBV6-2 or TRBV6-3 and TRBJ2-7, with 7 bases fitting TRBD2. The sequence came from a male donor with prostate cancer. This material consisted of PBMCs, taken after low-dose radiotherapy plus immunotherapy. CDR3 sequence: CSTSRVYEQYF. CDR3 DNA: TGTTCGACTAGCCGCGTTTACGAGCAGTACTTC.